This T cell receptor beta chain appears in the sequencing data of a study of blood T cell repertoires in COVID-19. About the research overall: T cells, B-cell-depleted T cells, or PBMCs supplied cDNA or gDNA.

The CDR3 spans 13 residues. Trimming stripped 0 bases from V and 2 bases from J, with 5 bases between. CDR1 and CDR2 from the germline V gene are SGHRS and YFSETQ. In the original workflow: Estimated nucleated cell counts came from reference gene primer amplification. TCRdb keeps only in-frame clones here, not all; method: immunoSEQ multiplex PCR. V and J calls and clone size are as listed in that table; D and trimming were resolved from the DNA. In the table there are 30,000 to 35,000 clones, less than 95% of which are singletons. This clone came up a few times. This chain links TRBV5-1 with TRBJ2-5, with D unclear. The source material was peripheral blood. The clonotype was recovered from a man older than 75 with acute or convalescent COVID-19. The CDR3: CASSLDRQETQYF. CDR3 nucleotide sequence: TGCGCCAGCAGCTTGGACAGACAAGAGACCCAGTACTTC.